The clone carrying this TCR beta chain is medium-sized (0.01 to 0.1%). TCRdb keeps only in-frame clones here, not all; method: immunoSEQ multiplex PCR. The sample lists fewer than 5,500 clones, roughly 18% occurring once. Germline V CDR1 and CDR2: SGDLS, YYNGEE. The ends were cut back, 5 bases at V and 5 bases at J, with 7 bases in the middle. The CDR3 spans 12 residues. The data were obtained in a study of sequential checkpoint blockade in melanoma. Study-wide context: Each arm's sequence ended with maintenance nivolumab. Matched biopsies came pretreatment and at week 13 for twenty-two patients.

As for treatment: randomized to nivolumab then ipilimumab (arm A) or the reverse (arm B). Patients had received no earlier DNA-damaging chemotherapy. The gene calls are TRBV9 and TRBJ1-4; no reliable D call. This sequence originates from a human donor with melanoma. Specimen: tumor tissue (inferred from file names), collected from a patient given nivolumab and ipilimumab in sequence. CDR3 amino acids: CASRVGNEKLFF. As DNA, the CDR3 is TGTGCCAGCAGGGTGGGGAATGAAAAACTGTTTTTT.